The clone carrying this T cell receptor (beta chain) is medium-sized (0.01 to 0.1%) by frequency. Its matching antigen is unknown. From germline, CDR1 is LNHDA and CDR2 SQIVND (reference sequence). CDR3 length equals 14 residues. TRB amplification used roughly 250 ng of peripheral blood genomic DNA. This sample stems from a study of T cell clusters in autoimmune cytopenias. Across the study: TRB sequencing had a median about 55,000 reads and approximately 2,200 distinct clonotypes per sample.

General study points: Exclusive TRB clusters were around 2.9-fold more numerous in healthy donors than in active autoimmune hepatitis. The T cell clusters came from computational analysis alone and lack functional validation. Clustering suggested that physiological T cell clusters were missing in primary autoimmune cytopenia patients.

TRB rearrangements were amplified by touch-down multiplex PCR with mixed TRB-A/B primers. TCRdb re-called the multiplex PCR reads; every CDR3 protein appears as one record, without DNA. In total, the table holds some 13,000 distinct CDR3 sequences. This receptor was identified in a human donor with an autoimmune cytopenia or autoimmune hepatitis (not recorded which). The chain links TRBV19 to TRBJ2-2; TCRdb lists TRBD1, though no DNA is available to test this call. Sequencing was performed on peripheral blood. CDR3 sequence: CASLGRKNTGELFF. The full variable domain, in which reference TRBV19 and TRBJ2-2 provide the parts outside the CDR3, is DGGITQSPKYLFRKEGQNVTLSCEQNLNHDAMYWYRQDPGQGLRLIYYSQIVNDFQKGDIAEGYSVSREKKESFPLTVTSAQKNPTAFYLCASLGRKNTGELFFGEGSRLTVL.